Each of the 21 T cell receptor beta chains below was sequenced from the same sample in a study of technical replicates of blood from a few donors. The method was immunoSEQ multiplex PCR; TCRdb's version includes in-frame clones alone and lacks a portion of them. Among around 100,000 clones, roughly 95% were seen once, and the ten largest hold about 0.3%. Sequencing was carried out using T cells isolated from PBMCs. These TCRs come from a human donor in good health.

The chain carries TRBV6-1 and TRBJ1-5; 8 bases are shared with TRBD1. CDR1 is MNHNS and CDR2 is SASEGT in the germline V gene. The CDR3 contains 14 residues. The junction had 2 bases not matched to a gene; V was cut back by 1 base and J by 6 bases. The CDR3 is CASSEGQGSQPQHF. The CDR3 DNA follows: TGTGCCAGCAGTGAAGGACAGGGGTCTCAGCCCCAGCATTTT.

The rearrangement uses TRBV9 and TRBJ2-1; D is perhaps TRBD2 (6 bases). The germline CDR1 and CDR2 sequences are SGDLS and YYNGEE. V lost 3 bases and J 5 bases, leaving 12 bases between the germline ends. This CDR3 is 14 amino acids long. The DNA for the CDR3 is TGTGCCAGCAGCGAGCCGGGACTGCACAATGAGCAGTTCTTC. It codes for CASSEPGLHNEQFF.

This sequence joins TRBV19 and TRBJ2-7; 11 bases line up with TRBD1. The CDR3 contains 15 residues. Germline V gene data show CDR1 as LNHDA and CDR2 as SQIVND (reference sequence). The ends lost 3 bases at V and 4 bases at J; junction bases unmatched: 5. The CDR3 here is CASSMGTGGGYEQYF. CDR3 sequence (DNA): TGTGCCAGTAGTATGGGGACAGGGGGAGGATACGAGCAGTACTTC.

V gene TRBV27 combines with J gene TRBJ1-1; TRBD1 aligns across 8 bases. V was pared by 5 bases and J by 4 bases, with 3 bases of the junction left unmatched. This CDR3 is built from 13 residues. The germline gives CDR1 MNHEY, CDR2 SMNVEV (reference sequence). The DNA of the CDR3 is TGTGCCAGCAGTCCAGGGGGCATCACTGAAGCTTTCTTT. This codes for CASSPGGITEAFF.

This sequence joins TRBV2 and TRBJ1-2; D might be TRBD1 (6 bases). Germline CDR1 is SNHLY and CDR2 is FYNNEI. The V end lost 7 bases, the J end lost 8 bases, and 17 bases lay between the germline ends. There are 13 residues in the CDR3. In DNA form, the CDR3 reads TGTGCCAGCACGGGGGGGCGCATTAGGGGCTACACCTTC. This sequence encodes CASTGGRIRGYTF.

CDR3 DNA: TGTGCCAGCAGTCGGAGCTCTGGGGCCAACGTCCTGACTTTC. Translated, it gives CASSRSSGANVLTF. V gene TRBV6-5 combines with J gene TRBJ2-6; the D is unclear. CDR1 is MNHEY, CDR2 SVGAGI, per germline. There are 14 residues in the CDR3. V dropped 5 bases and J dropped 0 bases, with 5 bases sitting between them.

This clone appeared a single time. V and J are TRBV27 and TRBJ1-5; 10 bases map to TRBD1. CDR1 is MNHEY, CDR2 SMNVEV, per germline (reference sequence). V shed 10 bases, J shed 5 bases, and the junction held 8 bases outside the gene matches. The CDR3 spans 14 residues. This CDR3 reads CATSGTGDHQPQHF. In DNA, the CDR3 is TGTGCCACCTCCGGGACAGGGGATCATCAGCCCCAGCATTTT.

This chain connects TRBV28 to TRBJ2-5, with 8 bases identical to TRBD1. Losses at the gene ends were 5 bases for V and 4 bases for J; bases not matched to a gene: 9. Germline CDR1 is MDHEN and CDR2 is SYDVKM. The CDR3 loop spans 15 amino acids. For the CDR3, the DNA is TGTGCCAGCAGTCTAGGACAGGGAAGGCGAGAGACCCAGTACTTC. It encodes CASSLGQGRRETQYF.

The CDR3 loop is CASSSQSDTQYF. In DNA form, the CDR3 reads TGTGCCAGCAGCTCTCAGTCGGATACGCAGTATTTT. The chain combines TRBV5-4 with TRBJ2-3; no definite D call. The CDR3 consists of 12 residues. Between the trimmed V and J ends, which lost 3 bases and 6 bases, there was a span of 8 bases. CDR1 and CDR2 (germline): SGHNT, YYREEE (reference sequence).

The CDR3 sequence: CASSRREENTDTQYF. DNA of the CDR3: TGTGCCAGCAGCCGGCGGGAGGAAAACACAGATACGCAGTATTTT. The V gene is TRBV5-8, the J gene TRBJ2-3; 8 bases are a match to TRBD2. The CDR3 is 15 residues long. Trimming at V came to 4 bases and at J to 2 bases, leaving 6 bases not matched to a gene. Germline V lookup: CDR1 SGHTS, CDR2 YDEGEE.

The chain uses TRBV7-3 and TRBJ2-1; TRBD2 agrees at 12 bases. The V segment lost 4 bases and the J segment 8 bases; nucleotides outside the gene matches: 6. The CDR3 contains 15 residues. In germline, CDR1 is SGHTA, CDR2 FQGTGA. Here the CDR3 reads CASSSWTSGTDEQFF. CDR3 DNA sequence: TGTGCCAGCAGCTCATGGACTAGCGGGACCGATGAGCAGTTCTTC.

The V call is TRBV18, the J call TRBJ2-6; D unresolved. CDR1 KGHSH and CDR2 LQKENI come from the germline V gene. The CDR3 sequence is 16 residues long. The V and J ends lost 0 bases and 2 bases respectively, with 8 bases between them. Here the CDR3 DNA reads TGTGCCAGCTCACCACCCCGAAAGCCTGGGGCCAACGTCCTGACTTTC. Amino acids: CASSPPRKPGANVLTF.

This sequence joins TRBV28 and TRBJ1-2; possibly TRBD1 for D (5 bases). The CDR3 is 14 amino acids. Trimming left V 7 bases short and J 8 bases short, with 20 bases between. Looked up from germline, CDR1 is MDHEN and CDR2 is SYDVKM. The CDR3 bases are TGTGCCAGCACCCAAGGCGGATGGGGGGACGGCTACACCTTC. Translated, it gives CASTQGGWGDGYTF.

V is TRBV9 and J is TRBJ2-3; D uncertain. Germline CDR1 is SGDLS and CDR2 is YYNGEE. This CDR3 comprises 13 residues. Trimming stripped 4 bases from V and 2 bases from J, with 8 bases between. In DNA, the CDR3 is TGTGCCAGCAGCAAAGCGCACACAGATACGCAGTATTTT. Encoded protein: CASSKAHTDTQYF.

This clone was observed a single time. The V call is TRBV12-5, the J call TRBJ2-1; a possible D gene is TRBD2 (7 bases). Trimming pared 8 bases from V and 0 bases from J, leaving 17 bases between. Germline CDR1 LGHNT, CDR2 FRNRAP. The CDR3 totals 16 residues. The CDR3 loop is CASRGADVSSYNEQFF. CDR3 nucleotides: TGTGCTAGTCGGGGGGCGGATGTTAGCTCCTACAATGAGCAGTTCTTC.

CDR3 in amino acids: CASSSLGGQETQYF. The CDR3 bases are TGTGCCAGCAGTTCCCTCGGGGGCCAAGAGACCCAGTACTTC. The chain carries TRBV28 and TRBJ2-5; D perhaps matches TRBD2 (6 bases). The CDR3 is 14 residues long. Germline V lookup: CDR1 MDHEN, CDR2 SYDVKM. Trimming took 4 bases from V and 1 from J, leaving 10 bases between them.

The gene calls are TRBV18 and TRBJ2-1; 10 nucleotides match TRBD2. The CDR3 is 15 amino acids. The ends lost 3 bases at V and 10 bases at J; junction bases unmatched: 9. In germline, CDR1 is KGHSH, CDR2 LQKENI. CDR3 in amino acids: CASSPPSGRDREQFF. CDR3 sequence (DNA): TGTGCCAGCTCACCCCCTAGCGGGAGAGATAGGGAGCAGTTCTTC.

The CDR3 reads CAWKRDISTGELFF. DNA of the CDR3: TGTGCCTGGAAAAGGGACATATCCACCGGGGAGCTGTTTTTT. This chain links TRBV30 with TRBJ2-2; D perhaps matches TRBD1 (6 bases). CDR3 length: 14 residues. Trimming pared 4 bases from V and 4 bases from J, leaving 13 bases between. Germline assignment: CDR1 GTSNPN and CDR2 SVGIG (reference sequence).

The chain's CDR3 is CASGPGQGQFRGDYGYTF. CDR3 in DNA: TGTGCTAGTGGTCCCGGACAGGGGCAGTTCCGGGGCGACTATGGCTACACCTTC. This rearrangement joins TRBV12-5 to TRBJ1-2; 9 bases match TRBD1. The V gene's germline CDR1 is LGHNT and CDR2 FRNRAP. The CDR3 extends over 18 amino acids. With V trimmed by 5 bases and J by 3 bases, 16 bases remained unmatched.

The chain combines TRBV5-8 with TRBJ2-3, with 12 bases fitting TRBD1. V gave up 3 bases and J gave up 5 bases; unmatched junction bases: 4. In germline, CDR1 is SGHTS, CDR2 YDEGEE. The CDR3 is made up of 15 amino acids. The CDR3 loop is CASSSGQGAGDTQYF. CDR3 DNA sequence: TGTGCCAGCAGCTCGGGACAGGGGGCAGGAGATACGCAGTATTTT.

The chain carries TRBV28 and TRBJ1-1; unclear D gene. This CDR3 has 18 amino acids. Trimming removed 3 bases at V and 1 base at J, with 21 bases between. Germline V gene data show CDR1 as MDHEN and CDR2 as SYDVKM. In DNA, the CDR3 is TGTGCCAGCAGTTTCCCCCAACGGACTCCAAGTGAGAACACTGAAGCTTTCTTT. Translating gives CASSFPQRTPSENTEAFF.